In this sample, the clone carrying this T cell receptor (beta chain) turned up many times. The CDR3 has 13 amino acids. Germline CDR1 is LGHDT and CDR2 is YNNKEL (reference sequence). The trim removed 2 bases at V and 3 bases at J, leaving 1 base unmatched. These data are taken from a study of blood T cells in healthy people across ages. It was with a sample-barcoded 5' primer and a J-beta primer mix that a second PCR of roughly 7 to 12 cycles was run. MiXCR, applied by TCRdb to the 5' RACE reads, yields one record per CDR3 protein. The repertoire holds more than 500,000 distinct CDR3 sequences, with about 25% as singletons. These data were likewise used in another study, on T cells of mothers and their children.

Sequenced: blood. The chain recombines TRBV3-1 with TRBJ2-7, with 7 bases matching TRBD2. This receptor was identified in a boy aged 2 to 10 in good health. The CDR3 DNA sequence: TGTGCCAGCAGCCAATTAGCGGGCTACGAGCAGTACTTC. This translates into CASSQLAGYEQYF.